This entry lists 19 T cell receptor beta chains sequenced from one sample in a study of T cell changes during pregnancy in multiple sclerosis. Profiling relied on immunoSEQ multiplex PCR, and the TCRdb table lists in-frame clones only, not all of them. The table records 70,000 to 90,000 clones, about 93% of them present only once. Sequenced material: peripheral blood, taken in the second trimester of pregnancy. The receptors derive from a female donor in good health, enrolled as a control in a pregnancy study.

The genes are TRBV19 and TRBJ1-6, with 7 bases identical to TRBD1. The V segment lost 5 bases and the J segment 6 bases; nucleotides outside the gene matches: 1. The CDR3 spans 13 residues. Germline V gene lookup returns CDR1 LNHDA and CDR2 SQIVND (reference sequence). CDR3 sequence reads: CASSQGVNSPLHF. The CDR3 DNA is TGTGCCAGTAGTCAGGGGGTTAATTCACCCCTCCACTTT.

V gene TRBV19 combines with J gene TRBJ1-4; 9 nucleotides agree with TRBD1. CDR1 is LNHDA, CDR2 SQIVND, per germline (reference sequence). J gave up 6 bases and V 10 bases, and 9 bases lay outside the gene matches. The CDR3 spans 14 residues. The CDR3 sequence: CATRSTGGYEKLFF. The DNA for the CDR3 is TGTGCCACCCGCTCGACAGGGGGTTATGAAAAACTGTTTTTT.

The chain carries TRBV6-5 and TRBJ1-3; D is ambiguous. The germline V and J ends were trimmed by 3 bases and 7 bases, with 10 bases remaining between them. CDR3 length: 13 residues. CDR1 is MNHEY and CDR2 is SVGAGI in the germline V gene. The CDR3 DNA reads as TGTGCCAGCAGTTATAGTCAGGCGAACACCATATATTTT. Amino acid sequence: CASSYSQANTIYF.

This sequence joins TRBV6-6 and TRBJ2-7; D is perhaps TRBD1 (6 bases). This CDR3 is built from 13 residues. CDR1 is MNHNY, CDR2 SVGAGI, per germline (reference sequence). The V end was cut by 2 bases, the J end by 3 bases, with 8 bases between. The CDR3 spells CASSYGGSYEQYF. The CDR3 DNA reads as TGTGCCAGCAGTTACGGGGGCAGCTACGAGCAGTACTTC.

This clone was picked up a small number of times. The V and J genes are TRBV7-8 and TRBJ2-5; TRBD1 aligns across 8 bases. From germline, CDR1 is SGHVS and CDR2 FQNEAQ. Unmatched junction bases numbered 2, after V lost 6 bases and J lost 2 bases. The CDR3 covers 13 residues. CDR3 DNA sequence: TGTGCCAGCAGGAGGGACAGGCAAGAGACCCAGTACTTC. The encoded protein is CASRRDRQETQYF.

This chain uses TRBV7-9 with TRBJ1-2; TRBD1 is a possible D gene (5 bases). The CDR3 runs 14 residues. In germline, CDR1 is SEHNR, CDR2 FQNEAQ (reference sequence). Trimming left V 2 bases short and J 6 bases short, with 13 bases between. CDR3 residues: CASSLTGPVDGYTF. The DNA of the CDR3 is TGTGCCAGCAGCTTAACAGGCCCCGTCGATGGCTACACCTTC.

The chain uses TRBV5-6 and TRBJ2-5; D ambiguous. V gave up 0 bases and J gave up 2 bases, with 14 bases separating them. The CDR3 has 16 amino acids. The germline V gene has CDR1 SGHDT and CDR2 YYEEEE. CDR3 residues: CASSLVYARRQETQYF. CDR3 bases: TGTGCCAGCAGCTTGGTATATGCCCGGCGGCAAGAGACCCAGTACTTC.

V and J are TRBV11-2 and TRBJ2-3; possibly TRBD1 for D (6 bases). V gave up 1 base and J gave up 2 bases, with 10 bases separating them. This CDR3 is 15 amino acids long. Germline assignment: CDR1 SGHAT and CDR2 FQNNGV. CDR3 sequence reads: CASSLAGAITDTQYF. The DNA of the CDR3 is TGTGCCAGCAGCTTAGCAGGGGCGATCACAGATACGCAGTATTTT.

This chain connects TRBV9 to TRBJ2-7; tentatively, D is TRBD2 (5 bases). V was pared by 0 bases and J by 2 bases, with 15 bases between. Germline assignment: CDR1 SGDLS and CDR2 YYNGEE. CDR3 size: 16 residues. The CDR3 bases are TGTGCCAGCAGCGTAGATTCGGGAACTAATACCTACGAGCAGTACTTC. This codes for CASSVDSGTNTYEQYF.

This clone has a single count. The gene calls are TRBV18 and TRBJ1-5; D is possibly TRBD1 (6 bases). Trimming took off 2 bases at V and 4 bases at J, with 9 bases between the two ends. CDR3 size: 14 residues. Germline V gene lookup returns CDR1 KGHSH and CDR2 LQKENI. The CDR3 region is CASSPDRTNQPQHF. In DNA, the CDR3 is TGTGCCAGCTCACCAGACAGGACTAATCAGCCCCAGCATTTT.

This chain uses TRBV4-3 with TRBJ2-7, with 10 bases lining up with TRBD2. Per germline, CDR1 LGHNA and CDR2 YSLEER. This CDR3 spans 14 amino acids. V dropped 4 bases and J dropped 3; count of bases not matched to a gene: 3. This CDR3 reads CASSPSGGNYEQYF. The CDR3, as DNA: TGCGCCAGCAGCCCTAGCGGGGGAAACTACGAGCAGTACTTC.

This rearrangement joins TRBV19 to TRBJ1-5, with D unclear. In germline, CDR1 is LNHDA, CDR2 SQIVND (reference sequence). The CDR3 runs 17 residues. Deletions cut 6 bases from V and 6 bases from J, with 24 bases between. Written as DNA, the CDR3 is TGTGCCAGTAGCAGCAAAGGAGAGTTAAGGATGGGTCAGCCCCAGCATTTT. Translated: CASSSKGELRMGQPQHF.

The V gene is TRBV6-6, the J gene TRBJ1-2; 8 nucleotides agree with TRBD1. The CDR3 extends over 13 amino acids. Germline lookup yields CDR1 MNHNY and CDR2 SVGAGI (reference sequence). V gave up 11 bases and J gave up 8 bases; unmatched junction bases: 13. The CDR3 sequence: CASGGRGLEGYTF. CDR3 coding DNA: TGTGCCTCAGGGGGCAGGGGTTTAGAGGGCTACACCTTC.

This clone was counted once. This chain joins TRBV5-8 and TRBJ1-4; D possibly corresponds to TRBD1 (6 bases). Germline V gene sequence: CDR1 SGHTS, CDR2 YDEGEE. Trimming removed 1 base at V and 15 bases at J, with 10 bases between. The CDR3 loop spans 11 amino acids. CDR3 sequence (DNA): TGTGCCAGCAGCTTGACAGGGAATTTGTTTTTT. This sequence encodes CASSLTGNLFF. Full variable domain (rest looked up from reference TRBV5-8 and TRBJ1-4): EAGVTQSPTHLIKTRGQQATLRCSPISGHTSVYWYQQALGLGLQFLLWYDEGEERNRGNFPPRFSGRQFPNYSSELNVNALELEDSALYLCASSLTGNLFFGSGTQLSVL.

This chain connects TRBV7-9 to TRBJ2-3; D gene unclear. The CDR3 has 12 amino acids. CDR1 is SEHNR, CDR2 FQNEAQ, per germline (reference sequence). Trimming left V 5 bases short and J 2 bases short, with 5 bases between. The CDR3 here is CASSPNTDTQYF. The DNA of the CDR3 is TGTGCCAGCAGCCCCAACACAGATACGCAGTATTTT.

CDR3 nucleotide sequence: TGTGCCAGCTCACCACTCTTAGACAGGGGCTATGGCTACACCTTC. It specifies CASSPLLDRGYGYTF. The chain recombines TRBV18 with TRBJ1-2, with TRBD1 identical over 8 bases. J lost 4 bases, V lost 1 base, and 5 bases had no gene match. Germline V lookup: CDR1 KGHSH, CDR2 LQKENI. The CDR3 extends over 15 amino acids. Combining the CDR3 with reference TRBV18 and TRBJ1-2 gives the whole variable domain NAGVMQNPRHLVRRRGQEARLRCSPMKGHSHVYWYRQLPEEGLKFMVYLQKENIIDESGMPKERFSAEFPKEGPSILRIQQVVRGDSAAYFCASSPLLDRGYGYTFGSGTRLTVV.

The chain links TRBV18 to TRBJ2-7, with D possibly matching TRBD2 (5 bases). Trimming cost V 3 bases and J 3 bases, with 15 bases left between them. Germline V lookup: CDR1 KGHSH, CDR2 LQKENI. CDR3 length: 15 amino acids. The CDR3 is CASSPNNDGNYEQYF. The CDR3 DNA sequence: TGTGCCAGCTCACCCAACAATGACGGGAACTACGAGCAGTACTTC.

The rearrangement uses TRBV7-2 and TRBJ1-4, with TRBD1 matching over 7 bases. CDR1 and CDR2 from the germline V gene are SGHTA and FQGNSA. With V trimmed by 3 bases and J by 4 bases, 5 bases remained unmatched. CDR3 size: 15 residues. The CDR3 reads CASSLTGLNNEKLFF. The CDR3 DNA reads TGTGCCAGCAGCTTGACAGGGCTGAATAATGAAAAACTGTTTTTT.

The chain recombines TRBV6-5 with TRBJ2-7; 8 positions agree with TRBD2. Germline-derived CDR1 and CDR2 are MNHEY and SVGAGI. J lost 6 bases, V lost 0 bases, and 4 bases had no gene match. This CDR3 contains 14 residues. CDR3 loop: CASSYSRGAGEQYF. CDR3 bases: TGTGCCAGCAGTTACTCGCGGGGGGCAGGCGAGCAGTACTTC.